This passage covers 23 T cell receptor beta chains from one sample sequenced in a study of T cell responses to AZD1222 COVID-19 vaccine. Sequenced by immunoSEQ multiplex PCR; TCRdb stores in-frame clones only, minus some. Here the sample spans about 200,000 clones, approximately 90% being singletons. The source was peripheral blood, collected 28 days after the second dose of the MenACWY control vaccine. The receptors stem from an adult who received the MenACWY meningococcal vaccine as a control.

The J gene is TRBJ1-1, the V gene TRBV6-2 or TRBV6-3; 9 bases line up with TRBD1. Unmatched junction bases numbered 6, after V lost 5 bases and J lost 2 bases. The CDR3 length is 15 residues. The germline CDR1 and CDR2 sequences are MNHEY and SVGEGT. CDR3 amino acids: CASSHRGLLNTEAFF. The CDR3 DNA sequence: TGTGCCAGCAGTCACAGGGGGCTATTAAACACTGAAGCTTTCTTT.

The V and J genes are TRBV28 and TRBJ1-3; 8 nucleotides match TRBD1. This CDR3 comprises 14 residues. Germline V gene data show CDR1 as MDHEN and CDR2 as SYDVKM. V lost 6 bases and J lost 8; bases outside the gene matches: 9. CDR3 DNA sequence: TGTGCCAGCAGCAACAGGGGGAGGAAGGACACCATATATTTT. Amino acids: CASSNRGRKDTIYF.

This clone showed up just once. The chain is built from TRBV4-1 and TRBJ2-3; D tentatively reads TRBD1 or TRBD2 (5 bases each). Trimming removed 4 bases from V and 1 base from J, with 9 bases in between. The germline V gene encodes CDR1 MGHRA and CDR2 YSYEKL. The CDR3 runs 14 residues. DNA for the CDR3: TGCGCCAGCAGCCGAGGGGACGGCACAGATACGCAGTATTTT. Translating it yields CASSRGDGTDTQYF.

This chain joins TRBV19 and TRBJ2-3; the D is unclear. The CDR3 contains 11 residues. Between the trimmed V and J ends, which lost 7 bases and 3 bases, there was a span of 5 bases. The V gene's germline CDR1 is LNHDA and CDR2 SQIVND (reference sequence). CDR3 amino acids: CASTATDTQYF. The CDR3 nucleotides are TGTGCCAGTACAGCGACAGATACGCAGTATTTT. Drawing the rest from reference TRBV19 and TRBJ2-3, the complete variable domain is DGGITQSPKYLFRKEGQNVTLSCEQNLNHDAMYWYRQDPGQGLRLIYYSQIVNDFQKGDIAEGYSVSREKKESFPLTVTSAQKNPTAFYLCASTATDTQYFGPGTRLTVL.

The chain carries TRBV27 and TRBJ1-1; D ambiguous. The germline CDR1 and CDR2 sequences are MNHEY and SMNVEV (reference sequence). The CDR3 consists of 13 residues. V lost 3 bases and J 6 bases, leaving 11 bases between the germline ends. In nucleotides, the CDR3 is TGTGCCAGCAGTTTCCGCGGCGGAGCTGAAGCTTTCTTT. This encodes CASSFRGGAEAFF.

CDR3: CASSLDNSGANVLTF. The CDR3 DNA reads as TGTGCCAGCAGCTTGGATAACTCTGGGGCCAACGTCCTGACTTTC. This rearrangement joins TRBV5-6 to TRBJ2-6, with D unclear. CDR3 length: 15 amino acids. The germline V and J ends were trimmed by 0 bases and 0 bases, with 4 bases remaining between them. Germline values: CDR1 SGHDT, CDR2 YYEEEE.

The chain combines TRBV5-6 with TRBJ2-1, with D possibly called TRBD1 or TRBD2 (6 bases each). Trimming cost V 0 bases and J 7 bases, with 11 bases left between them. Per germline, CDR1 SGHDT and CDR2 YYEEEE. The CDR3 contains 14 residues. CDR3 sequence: CASSLAGAPNEQFF. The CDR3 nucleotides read TGTGCCAGCAGCTTGGCGGGGGCTCCGAATGAGCAGTTCTTC. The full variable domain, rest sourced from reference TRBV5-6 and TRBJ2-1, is DAGVTQSPTHLIKTRGQQVTLRCSPKSGHDTVSWYQQALGQGPQFIFQYYEEEERQRGNFPDRFSGHQFPNYSSELNVNALLLGDSALYLCASSLAGAPNEQFFGPGTRLTVL.

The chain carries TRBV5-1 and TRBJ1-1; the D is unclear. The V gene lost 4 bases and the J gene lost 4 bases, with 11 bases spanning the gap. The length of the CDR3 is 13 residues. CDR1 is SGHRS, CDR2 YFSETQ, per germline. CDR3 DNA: TGCGCCAGCAGCATCCAGGCGGGCACTGAAGCTTTCTTT. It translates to CASSIQAGTEAFF.

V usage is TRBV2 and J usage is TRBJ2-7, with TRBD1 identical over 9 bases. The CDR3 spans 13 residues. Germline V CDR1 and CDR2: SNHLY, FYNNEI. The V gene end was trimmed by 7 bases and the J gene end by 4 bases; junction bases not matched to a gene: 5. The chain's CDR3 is CASTHRGQYEQYF. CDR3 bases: TGTGCCAGCACTCACAGGGGGCAATACGAGCAGTACTTC.

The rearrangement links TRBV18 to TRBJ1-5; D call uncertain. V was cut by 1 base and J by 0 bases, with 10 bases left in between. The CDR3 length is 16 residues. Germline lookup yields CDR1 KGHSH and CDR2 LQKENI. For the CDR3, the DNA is TGTGCCAGCTCACCACAGGCGAGGAATAGCAATCAGCCCCAGCATTTT. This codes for CASSPQARNSNQPQHF.

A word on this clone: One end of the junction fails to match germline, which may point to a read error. The CDR3 nucleotides read TGTACCAGCAGCTTAAGACTAGCGGTGAACACCGGGGAGCTGTTTTTT. Protein product: CTSSLRLAVNTGELFF. V and J are TRBV11-3 and TRBJ2-2; TRBD2 aligns across 9 bases. The CDR3 is 16 amino acids. Germline V gives CDR1 SGHNT, CDR2 YENEEA.

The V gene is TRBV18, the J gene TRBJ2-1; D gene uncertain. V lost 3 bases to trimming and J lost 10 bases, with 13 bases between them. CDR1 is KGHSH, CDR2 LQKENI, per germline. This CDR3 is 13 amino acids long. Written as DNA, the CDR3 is TGTGCCAGCTCACCCTTCCAAACAGCAGAGCAGTTCTTC. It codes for CASSPFQTAEQFF. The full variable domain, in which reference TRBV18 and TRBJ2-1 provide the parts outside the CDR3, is NAGVMQNPRHLVRRRGQEARLRCSPMKGHSHVYWYRQLPEEGLKFMVYLQKENIIDESGMPKERFSAEFPKEGPSILRIQQVVRGDSAAYFCASSPFQTAEQFFGPGTRLTVL.

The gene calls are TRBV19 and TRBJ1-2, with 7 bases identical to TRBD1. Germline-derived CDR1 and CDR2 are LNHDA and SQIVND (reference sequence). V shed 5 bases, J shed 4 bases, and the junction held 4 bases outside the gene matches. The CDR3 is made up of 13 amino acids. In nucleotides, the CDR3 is TGTGCCAGTAGTGCGGACAGGTCCTATGGCTACACCTTC. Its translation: CASSADRSYGYTF.

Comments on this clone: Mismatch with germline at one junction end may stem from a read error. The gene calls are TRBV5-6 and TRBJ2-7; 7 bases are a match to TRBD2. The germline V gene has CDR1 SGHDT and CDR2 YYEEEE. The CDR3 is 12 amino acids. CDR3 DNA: TGTGCCAGCAGCTTGTCGGGGGGAAAGCTGGACTTC. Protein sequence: CASSLSGGKLDF.

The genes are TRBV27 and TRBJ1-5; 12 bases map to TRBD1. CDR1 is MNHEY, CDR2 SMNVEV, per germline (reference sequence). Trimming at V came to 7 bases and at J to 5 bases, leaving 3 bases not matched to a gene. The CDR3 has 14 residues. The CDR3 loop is CASTGTGGDQPQHF. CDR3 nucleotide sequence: TGTGCCAGCACCGGGACAGGGGGCGATCAGCCCCAGCATTTT.

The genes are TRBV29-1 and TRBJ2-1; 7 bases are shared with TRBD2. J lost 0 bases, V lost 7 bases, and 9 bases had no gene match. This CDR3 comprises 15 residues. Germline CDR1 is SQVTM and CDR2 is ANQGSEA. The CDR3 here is CSARALAASYNEQFF. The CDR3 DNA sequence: TGCAGCGCCCGCGCCCTAGCGGCCTCCTACAATGAGCAGTTCTTC.

In DNA, the CDR3 is TGTGCCAGCAGTTTTTGGAGGCAAGGTGGCTACACCTTC. It codes for CASSFWRQGGYTF. The chain couples TRBV28 to TRBJ1-2; no clear D gene. The CDR3 runs 13 residues. Between the trimmed V and J ends, which lost 3 bases and 7 bases, there was a span of 12 bases. The germline CDR1 and CDR2 sequences are MDHEN and SYDVKM.

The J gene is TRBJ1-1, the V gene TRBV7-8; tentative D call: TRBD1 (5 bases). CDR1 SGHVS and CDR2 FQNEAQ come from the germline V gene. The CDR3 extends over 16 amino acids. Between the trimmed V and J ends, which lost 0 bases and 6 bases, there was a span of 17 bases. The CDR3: CASSLAGPGGVPEAFF. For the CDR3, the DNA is TGTGCCAGCAGCTTAGCCGGGCCTGGAGGGGTCCCTGAAGCTTTCTTT.

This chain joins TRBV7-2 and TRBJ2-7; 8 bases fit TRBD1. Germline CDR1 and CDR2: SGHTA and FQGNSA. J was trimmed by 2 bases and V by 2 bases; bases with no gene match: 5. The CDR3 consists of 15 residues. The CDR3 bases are TGTGCCAGCAGCTTAAGGCAGGGGGCGACCTACGAGCAGTACTTC. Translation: CASSLRQGATYEQYF.

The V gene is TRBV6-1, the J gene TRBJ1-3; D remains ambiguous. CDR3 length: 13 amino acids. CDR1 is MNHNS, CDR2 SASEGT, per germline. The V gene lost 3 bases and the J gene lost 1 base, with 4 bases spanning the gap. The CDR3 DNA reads TGTGCCAGCAGTGAGTTATCTGGAAACACCATATATTTT. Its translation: CASSELSGNTIYF.

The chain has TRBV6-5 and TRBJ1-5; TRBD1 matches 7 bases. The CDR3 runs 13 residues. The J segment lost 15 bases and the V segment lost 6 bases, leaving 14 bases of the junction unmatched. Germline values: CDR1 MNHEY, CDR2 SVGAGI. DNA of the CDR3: TGTGCCAGCAGGGAGACAGGGACCCCGGTTCGGCATTTT. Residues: CASRETGTPVRHF.

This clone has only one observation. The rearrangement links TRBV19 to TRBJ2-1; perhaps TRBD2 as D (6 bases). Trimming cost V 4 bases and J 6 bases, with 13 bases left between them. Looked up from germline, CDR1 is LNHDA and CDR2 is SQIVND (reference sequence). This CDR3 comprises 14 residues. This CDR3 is CASSRAGRPNEQFF. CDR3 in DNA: TGTGCCAGTAGTAGGGCAGGGAGGCCCAATGAGCAGTTCTTC.

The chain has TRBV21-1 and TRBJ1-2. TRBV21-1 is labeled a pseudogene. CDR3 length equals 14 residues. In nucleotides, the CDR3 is TGTGCCAGCCCCACTTGGGGGGCTCACTATGGCTACACCTTC. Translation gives CASPTWGAHYGYTF.